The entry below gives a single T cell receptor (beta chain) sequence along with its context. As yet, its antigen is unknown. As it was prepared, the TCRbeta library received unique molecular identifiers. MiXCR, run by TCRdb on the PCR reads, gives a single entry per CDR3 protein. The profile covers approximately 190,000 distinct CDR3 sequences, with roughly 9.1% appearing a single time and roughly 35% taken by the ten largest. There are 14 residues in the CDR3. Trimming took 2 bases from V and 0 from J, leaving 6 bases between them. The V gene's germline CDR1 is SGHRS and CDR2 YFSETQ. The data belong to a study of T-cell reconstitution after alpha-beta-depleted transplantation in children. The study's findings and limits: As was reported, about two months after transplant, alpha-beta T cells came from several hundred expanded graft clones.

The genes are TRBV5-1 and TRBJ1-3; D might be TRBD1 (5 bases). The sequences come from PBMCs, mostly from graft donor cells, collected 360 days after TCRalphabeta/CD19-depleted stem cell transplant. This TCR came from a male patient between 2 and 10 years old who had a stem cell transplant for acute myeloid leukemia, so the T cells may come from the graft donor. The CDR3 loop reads CASSFDSSGNTIYF. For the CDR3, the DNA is TGCGCCAGCAGCTTCGACAGCTCTGGAAACACCATATATTTT.